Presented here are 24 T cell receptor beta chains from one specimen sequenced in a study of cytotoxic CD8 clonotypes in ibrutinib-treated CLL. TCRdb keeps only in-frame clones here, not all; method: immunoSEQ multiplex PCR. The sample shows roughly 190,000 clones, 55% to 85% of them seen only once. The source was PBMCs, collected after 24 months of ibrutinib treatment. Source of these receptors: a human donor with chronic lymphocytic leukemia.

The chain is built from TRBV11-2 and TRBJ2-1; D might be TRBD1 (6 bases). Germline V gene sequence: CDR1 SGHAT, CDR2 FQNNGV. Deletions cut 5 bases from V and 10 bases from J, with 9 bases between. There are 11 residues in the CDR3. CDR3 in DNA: TGTGCCAGCAGCCTTACAGGGGAGCAGTTCTTC. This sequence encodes CASSLTGEQFF.

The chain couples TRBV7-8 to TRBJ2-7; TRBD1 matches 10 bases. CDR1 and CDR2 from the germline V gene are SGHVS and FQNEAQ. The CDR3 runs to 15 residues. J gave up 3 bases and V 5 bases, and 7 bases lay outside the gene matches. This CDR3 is CASSLGQGVVYEQYF. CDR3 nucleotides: TGTGCCAGCAGCCTTGGACAGGGGGTAGTCTACGAGCAGTACTTC.

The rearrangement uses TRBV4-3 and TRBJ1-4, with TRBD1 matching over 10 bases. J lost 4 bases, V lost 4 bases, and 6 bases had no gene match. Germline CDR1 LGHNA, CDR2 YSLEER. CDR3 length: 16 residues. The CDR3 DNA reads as TGCGCCAGCAGCCTAAGACAGGGGGCAAGTAATGAAAAACTGTTTTTT. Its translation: CASSLRQGASNEKLFF.

CDR3 loop: CASSTSGRAAEQFF. CDR3 bases: TGTGCCAGCAGTACTAGCGGGAGGGCCGCTGAGCAGTTCTTC. This sequence joins TRBV7-2 and TRBJ2-1, with 13 bases that match TRBD2. CDR1 and CDR2 from the germline V gene are SGHTA and FQGNSA. The CDR3 has 14 residues. Unmatched junction bases numbered 5, after V lost 6 bases and J lost 9 bases.

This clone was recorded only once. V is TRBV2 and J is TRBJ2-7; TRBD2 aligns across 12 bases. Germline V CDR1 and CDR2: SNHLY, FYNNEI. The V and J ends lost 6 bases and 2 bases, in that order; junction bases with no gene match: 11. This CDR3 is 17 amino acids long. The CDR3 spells CASRGIPGLAGPYEQYF. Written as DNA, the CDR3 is TGTGCCAGCAGGGGTATCCCGGGACTAGCGGGCCCCTACGAGCAGTACTTC. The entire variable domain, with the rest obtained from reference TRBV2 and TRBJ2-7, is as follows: EPEVTQTPSHQVTQMGQEVILRCVPISNHLYFYWYRQILGQKVEFLVSFYNNEISEKSEIFDDQFSVERPDGSNFTLKIRSTKLEDSAMYFCASRGIPGLAGPYEQYFGPGTRLTVT.

CDR3 bases: TGTGCCAGCAGTTTTACGCTAGCGGGAGGGAATGAGCAGTTCTTC. This sequence encodes CASSFTLAGGNEQFF. The chain is built from TRBV28 and TRBJ2-1, with TRBD2 matching over 12 bases. This CDR3 contains 15 residues. V shed 3 bases, J shed 7 bases, and the junction held 4 bases outside the gene matches. Germline values: CDR1 MDHEN, CDR2 SYDVKM.

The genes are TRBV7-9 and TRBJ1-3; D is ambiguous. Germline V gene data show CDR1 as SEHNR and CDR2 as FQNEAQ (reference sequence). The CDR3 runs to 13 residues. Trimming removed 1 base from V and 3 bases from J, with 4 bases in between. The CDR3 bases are TGTGCCAGCAGCTTAGGCCGTGGAAACACCATATATTTT. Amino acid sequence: CASSLGRGNTIYF.

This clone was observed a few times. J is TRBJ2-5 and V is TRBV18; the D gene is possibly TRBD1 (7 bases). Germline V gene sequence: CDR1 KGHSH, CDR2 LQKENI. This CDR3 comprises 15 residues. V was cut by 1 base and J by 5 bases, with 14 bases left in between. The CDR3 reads CASSPRAGGTETQYF. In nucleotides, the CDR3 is TGTGCCAGCTCACCACGCGCAGGGGGGACCGAGACCCAGTACTTC.

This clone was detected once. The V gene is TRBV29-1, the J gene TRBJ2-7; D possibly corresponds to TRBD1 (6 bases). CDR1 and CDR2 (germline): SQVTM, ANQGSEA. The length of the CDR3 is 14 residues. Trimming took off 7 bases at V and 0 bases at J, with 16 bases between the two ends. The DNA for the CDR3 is TGCAGCGCTACCCGGGACACAAGCTCCTACGAGCAGTACTTC. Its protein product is CSATRDTSSYEQYF.

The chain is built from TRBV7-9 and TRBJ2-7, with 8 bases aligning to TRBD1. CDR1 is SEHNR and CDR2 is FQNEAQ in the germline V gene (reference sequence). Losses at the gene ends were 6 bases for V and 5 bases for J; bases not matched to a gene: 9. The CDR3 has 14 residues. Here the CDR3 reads CASRLNQGANEQYF. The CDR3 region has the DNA TGTGCCAGCAGATTAAACCAGGGGGCCAACGAGCAGTACTTC.

This chain's CDR3 is CASSLQRNNEKLFF. The CDR3 DNA reads TGTGCCAGCAGTTTACAACGGAATAATGAAAAACTGTTTTTT. This sequence joins TRBV27 and TRBJ1-4; D not resolved. The ends were cut back, 2 bases at V and 4 bases at J, with 8 bases in the middle. Germline CDR1 is MNHEY and CDR2 is SMNVEV (reference sequence). This CDR3 has 14 amino acids.

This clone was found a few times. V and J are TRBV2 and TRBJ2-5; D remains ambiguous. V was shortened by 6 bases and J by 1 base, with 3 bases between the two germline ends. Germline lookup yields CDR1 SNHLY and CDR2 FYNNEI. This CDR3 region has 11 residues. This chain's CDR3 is CASSPQETQYF. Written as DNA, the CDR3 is TGTGCCAGCAGCCCCCAAGAGACCCAGTACTTC. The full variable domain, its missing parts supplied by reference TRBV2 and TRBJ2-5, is EPEVTQTPSHQVTQMGQEVILRCVPISNHLYFYWYRQILGQKVEFLVSFYNNEISEKSEIFDDQFSVERPDGSNFTLKIRSTKLEDSAMYFCASSPQETQYFGPGTRLLVL.

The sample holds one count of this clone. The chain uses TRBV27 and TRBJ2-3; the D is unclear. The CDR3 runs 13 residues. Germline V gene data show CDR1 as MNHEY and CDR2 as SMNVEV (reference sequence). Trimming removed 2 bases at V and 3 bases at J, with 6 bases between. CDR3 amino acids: CASSLIGTDTQYF. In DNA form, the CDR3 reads TGTGCCAGCAGTTTAATCGGGACAGATACGCAGTATTTT.

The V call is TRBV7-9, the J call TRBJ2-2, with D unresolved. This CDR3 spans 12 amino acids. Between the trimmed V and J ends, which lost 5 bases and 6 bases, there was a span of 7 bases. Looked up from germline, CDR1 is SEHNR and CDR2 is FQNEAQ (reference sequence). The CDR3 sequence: CASSPWSGELFF. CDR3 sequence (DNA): TGTGCCAGCAGCCCGTGGTCCGGGGAGCTGTTTTTT.

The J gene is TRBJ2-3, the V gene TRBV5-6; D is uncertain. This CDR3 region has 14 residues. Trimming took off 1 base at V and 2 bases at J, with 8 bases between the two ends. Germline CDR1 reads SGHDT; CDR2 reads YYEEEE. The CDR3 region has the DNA TGTGCCAGCAGCTTGTCAGGTTTCACAGATACGCAGTATTTT. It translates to CASSLSGFTDTQYF.

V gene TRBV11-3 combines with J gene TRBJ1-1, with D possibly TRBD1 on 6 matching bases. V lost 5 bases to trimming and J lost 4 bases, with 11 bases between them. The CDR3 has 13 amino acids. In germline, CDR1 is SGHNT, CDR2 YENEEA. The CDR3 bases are TGTGCCAGCAGCCAGGGCAGGGGCACTGAAGCTTTCTTT. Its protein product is CASSQGRGTEAFF.

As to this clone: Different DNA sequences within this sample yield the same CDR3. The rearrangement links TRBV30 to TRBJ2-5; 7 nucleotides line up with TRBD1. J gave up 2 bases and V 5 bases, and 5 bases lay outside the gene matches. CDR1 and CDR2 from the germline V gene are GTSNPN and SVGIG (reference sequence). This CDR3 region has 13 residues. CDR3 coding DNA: TGTGCCTGGTCGTCAGGGGGTCAAGAGACCCAGTACTTC. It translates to CAWSSGGQETQYF.

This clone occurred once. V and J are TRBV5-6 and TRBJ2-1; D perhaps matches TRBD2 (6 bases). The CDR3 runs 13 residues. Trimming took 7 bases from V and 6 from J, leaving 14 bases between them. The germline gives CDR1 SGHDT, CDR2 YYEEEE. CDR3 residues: CASLGTGANEQFF. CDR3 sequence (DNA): TGTGCCAGCTTAGGGACGGGAGCCAATGAGCAGTTCTTC.

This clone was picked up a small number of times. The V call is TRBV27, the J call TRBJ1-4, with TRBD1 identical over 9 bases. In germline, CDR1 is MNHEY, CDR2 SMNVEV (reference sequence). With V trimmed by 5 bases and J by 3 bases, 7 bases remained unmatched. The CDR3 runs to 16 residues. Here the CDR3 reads CASSPAWDRANEKLFF. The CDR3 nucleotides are TGTGCCAGCAGTCCGGCTTGGGACAGGGCTAATGAAAAACTGTTTTTT.

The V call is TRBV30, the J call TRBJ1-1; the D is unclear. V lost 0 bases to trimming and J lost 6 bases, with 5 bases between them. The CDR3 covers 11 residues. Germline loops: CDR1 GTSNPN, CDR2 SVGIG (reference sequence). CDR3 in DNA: TGTGCCTGGAGTGTACAATCTGAAGCTTTCTTT. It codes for CAWSVQSEAFF. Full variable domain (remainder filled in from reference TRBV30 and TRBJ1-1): SQTIHQWPATLVQPVGSPLSLECTVEGTSNPNLYWYRQAAGRGLQLLFYSVGIGQISSEVPQNLSASRPQDRQFILSSKKLLLSDSGFYLCAWSVQSEAFFGQGTRLTVV.

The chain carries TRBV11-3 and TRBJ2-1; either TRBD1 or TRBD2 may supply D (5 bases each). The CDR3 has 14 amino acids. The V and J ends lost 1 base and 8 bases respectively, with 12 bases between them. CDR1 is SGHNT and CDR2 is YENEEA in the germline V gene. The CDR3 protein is CASSLGWGSHEQFF. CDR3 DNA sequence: TGTGCCAGCAGCTTAGGTTGGGGGAGTCATGAGCAGTTCTTC.

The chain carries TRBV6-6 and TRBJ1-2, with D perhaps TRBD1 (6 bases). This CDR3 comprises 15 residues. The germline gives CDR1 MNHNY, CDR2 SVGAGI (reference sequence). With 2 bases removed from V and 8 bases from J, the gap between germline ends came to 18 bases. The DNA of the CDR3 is TGTGCCAGCAGTTACCTGATCACAGGGCCTGGGGGCTACACCTTC. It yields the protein CASSYLITGPGGYTF.

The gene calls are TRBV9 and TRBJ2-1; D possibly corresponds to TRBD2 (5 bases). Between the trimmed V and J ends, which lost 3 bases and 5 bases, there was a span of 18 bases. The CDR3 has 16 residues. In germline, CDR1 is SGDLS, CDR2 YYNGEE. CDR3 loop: CASSGLRGTHDNEQFF. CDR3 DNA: TGTGCCAGCAGCGGACTACGAGGAACTCATGACAATGAGCAGTTCTTC.

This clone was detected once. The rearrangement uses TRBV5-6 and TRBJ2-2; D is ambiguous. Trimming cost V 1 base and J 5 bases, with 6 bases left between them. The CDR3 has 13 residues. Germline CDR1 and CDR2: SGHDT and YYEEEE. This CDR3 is CASSLKWTGELFF. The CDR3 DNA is TGTGCCAGCAGCTTGAAATGGACCGGGGAGCTGTTTTTT.